This TCR beta chain was observed in a study of shared clonotypes between healthy human individuals. Using ten immunoSEQ deep assay plates, investigators sequenced unsorted PBMC DNA. In the source study's methods: Filtering differed for immunoSEQ, which gave only junction sequences without quality scores. Libraries were prepared by immunoSEQ multiplex PCR; TCRdb keeps only in-frame clonotypes and omits some of them. That table is the source of V, J and clone size, and D and trimming were worked out from the DNA. The data contain approximately 500,000 clones, over 75% of them seen just once; the ten biggest clones take up roughly 13%. The CDR3 runs to 16 residues. The V segment lost 3 bases and the J segment 8 bases; nucleotides outside the gene matches: 8. The germline gives CDR1 LNHNV, CDR2 YYDKDF (reference sequence).

The clonotype comes from a woman in her 40s in good health. Some clones in this sample may be carry-over from other donors' samples. This rearrangement joins TRBV15 to TRBJ2-1; 12 nucleotides align to TRBD1. The specimen sequenced was PBMCs. CDR3 coding DNA: TGTGCCACCAGCAGGCCGGGACAGGGGGCTAAGTATGAGCAGTTCTTC. This translates into CATSRPGQGAKYEQFF.